This entry concerns a single T cell receptor (beta chain). This sample is part of a study of T cells in Graves' hyperthyroidism and ophthalmopathy. Germline values: CDR1 MNHEY, CDR2 SMNVEV (reference sequence). V lost 4 bases to trimming and J lost 6 bases; unmatched junction nucleotides: 12. The CDR3 is 17 residues long. RNA transcripts gave rise to amplified TCR beta CDR3 regions. First-round RT-PCR of the TCR CDR3 relied on the HTBI primer set. TCRdb called the multiplex PCR reads again in MiXCR, with one record for every CDR3 protein. Of roughly 560,000 distinct CDR3 sequences in the sample, roughly 14% were seen once. Not enrolled were patients with uncontrolled infection, other autoimmune disease, pregnancy or lactation.

The sequenced material came from blood. The chain couples TRBV27 to TRBJ1-5; 10 bases are a match to TRBD1. This receptor was taken from a woman aged 40 to 55 with Graves' ophthalmopathy. The CDR3 reads CASSSGGQGGVGQPQHF. CDR3 DNA: TGTGCCAGCAGTTCTGGCGGACAGGGGGGGGTCGGTCAGCCCCAGCATTTT.